This passage covers 19 T cell receptor beta chains from one sample sequenced in a study of vaccination and CD4 T cells after COVID-19. Treatment noted: roughly 10-day PBMC culture with coronavirus spike peptide pools or control peptides (ViraFEST assay). No antigen has been assigned to these receptors. Once obtained from cultured CD4+ T cells, the DNA was sequenced using the Oncomine TCR Beta short-read assay. TCRdb re-called the PCR reads with MiXCR, one entry per CDR3 protein. In the table there are 15,000 to 20,000 distinct CDR3 sequences, more than 40% of which are singletons. The material sequenced was CD4+ T cells from blood, cultured in vitro, taken before SARS-CoV-2 vaccination. The receptors come from a human donor who had recovered from COVID-19.

The chain employs TRBV5-4 and TRBJ2-2, with 10 bases matching TRBD2. CDR3 length: 17 residues. Trimming removed 4 bases from V and 1 base from J; junction bases left unmatched: 7. Germline V CDR1 and CDR2: SGHNT, YYREEE (reference sequence). This CDR3 reads CASSRQVAGGNTGELFF. Written as DNA, the CDR3 is TGTGCCAGCAGCCGCCAGGTAGCGGGGGGGAACACCGGGGAGCTGTTTTTT.

The chain is built from TRBV20-1 and TRBJ2-7, with D perhaps TRBD2 (5 bases). Trimming removed 0 bases at V and 7 bases at J, with 16 bases between. Germline V CDR1 and CDR2: DFQATT, SNEGSKA (reference sequence). The CDR3 totals 14 residues. The CDR3 nucleotides read TGCAGTGCTAGAGATCAGAGGGTTCGGGATGAGCAGTACTTC. It encodes CSARDQRVRDEQYF.

This clonotype was detected a few times. This sequence joins TRBV20-1 and TRBJ1-2; D call uncertain. The CDR3 covers 13 residues. CDR1 DFQATT and CDR2 SNEGSKA come from the germline V gene (reference sequence). The V end was cut by 5 bases, the J end by 1 base, with 11 bases between. The CDR3 nucleotides are TGCAGTGCTGGACCCCCCGATAACTATGGCTACACCTTC. Translated: CSAGPPDNYGYTF.

This sequence joins TRBV10-1 and TRBJ2-2; no reliable D call. V was shortened by 6 bases and J by 5 bases, with 13 bases between the two germline ends. Germline CDR1 reads WNHNN; CDR2 reads SYGVQD (reference sequence). The CDR3 loop spans 14 amino acids. Here the CDR3 reads CASRPEGVTGELFF. The CDR3 DNA sequence: TGCGCCAGCAGGCCCGAAGGAGTTACCGGGGAGCTGTTTTTT.

The V gene is TRBV19, the J gene TRBJ1-5; TRBD1 might be the D (5 bases). The CDR3 is made up of 14 amino acids. V lost 5 bases and J lost 2, with 10 bases in between. Germline V lookup: CDR1 LNHDA, CDR2 SQIVND (reference sequence). The CDR3 region is CASSRTGGNQPQHF. In DNA, the CDR3 is TGTGCCAGTAGTCGGACGGGGGGCAATCAGCCCCAGCATTTT.

The V gene is TRBV2, the J gene TRBJ1-1; D gene unclear. The CDR3 sequence is 11 residues long. The germline V and J ends were trimmed by 5 bases and 1 base, with 2 bases remaining between them. Looked up from germline, CDR1 is SNHLY and CDR2 is FYNNEI. The CDR3 loop is CASSRNTEAFF. CDR3 bases: TGTGCCAGCAGTAGGAACACTGAAGCTTTCTTT. The full variable domain, with the rest looked up from reference TRBV2 and TRBJ1-1, is EPEVTQTPSHQVTQMGQEVILRCVPISNHLYFYWYRQILGQKVEFLVSFYNNEISEKSEIFDDQFSVERPDGSNFTLKIRSTKLEDSAMYFCASSRNTEAFFGQGTRLTVV.

This clonotype is a singleton in its sample. The chain joins TRBV29-1 to TRBJ2-3; TRBD2 matches 11 bases. The V gene end was trimmed by 3 bases and the J gene end by 4 bases; junction bases not matched to a gene: 3. Germline CDR1 SQVTM, CDR2 ANQGSEA. CDR3 length: 14 residues. Here the CDR3 DNA reads TGCAGCGTTGATACTAGCGGGAGCTCAGATACGCAGTATTTT. Amino acid sequence: CSVDTSGSSDTQYF.

This clonotype was seen just once. The J gene is TRBJ1-1, the V gene TRBV28, with a possible D match to TRBD1 (6 bases). The V gene lost 8 bases and the J gene lost 6 bases, with 25 bases spanning the gap. Germline CDR1 MDHEN, CDR2 SYDVKM. The CDR3 is made up of 16 amino acids. CDR3 in amino acids: CASQTVGARVNAEAFF. The CDR3 DNA follows: TGTGCCAGCCAGACCGTGGGGGCACGCGTTAACGCTGAAGCTTTCTTT.

This clonotype was counted a single time. The genes are TRBV7-8 and TRBJ2-7, with D possibly being TRBD1 (5 bases). Trimming stripped 7 bases from V and 4 bases from J, with 23 bases between. The germline CDR1 and CDR2 sequences are SGHVS and FQNEAQ. CDR3 length: 16 residues. For the CDR3, the DNA is TGTGCCAGCAATTGGGTCCAGGGTAAAACTAATTACGAGCAGTACTTC. It is translated as CASNWVQGKTNYEQYF.

This clonotype was picked up a small number of times. The V call is TRBV15, the J call TRBJ1-5; possible D gene TRBD1, 5 bases. Germline-derived CDR1 and CDR2 are LNHNV and YYDKDF (reference sequence). V lost 1 base and J 4 bases, leaving 11 bases between the germline ends. CDR3 length: 15 residues. CDR3 nucleotides: TGTGCCACCAGCAGAGGTATGGCAGGGAATCAGCCCCAGCATTTT. This translates into CATSRGMAGNQPQHF.

This chain connects TRBV6-1 to TRBJ2-7; the match to TRBD1 covers 7 bases. The trim removed 4 bases at V and 2 bases at J, leaving 5 bases unmatched. This CDR3 is 14 amino acids long. Germline CDR1 and CDR2: MNHNS and SASEGT. Here the CDR3 reads CASSARDSTYEQYF. CDR3 sequence (DNA): TGTGCCAGCAGTGCCCGGGACAGTACCTACGAGCAGTACTTC.

Only a few counts were recorded for this clonotype. The chain is built from TRBV20-1 and TRBJ1-2; D may be TRBD1 (5 bases). The germline CDR1 and CDR2 sequences are DFQATT and SNEGSKA (reference sequence). This CDR3 is 14 amino acids long. The V end was cut by 3 bases, the J end by 2 bases, with 13 bases between. CDR3 loop: CSASPTGGNYGYTF. In DNA form, the CDR3 reads TGCAGTGCTAGCCCCACCGGGGGGAACTATGGCTACACCTTC.

This clonotype was counted between two and nine times. The genes are TRBV24-1 and TRBJ2-2; TRBD1 or TRBD2 may be the D gene (5 bases each). From germline, CDR1 is KGHDR and CDR2 SFDVKD. This CDR3 comprises 15 residues. Trimming removed 3 bases at V and 4 bases at J, with 11 bases between. The CDR3 here is CATSDGGQGTGELFF. The CDR3 nucleotides are TGTGCCACCAGTGATGGGGGTCAGGGCACCGGGGAGCTGTTTTTT.

In this sample, this clonotype is medium-sized. This chain joins TRBV27 and TRBJ1-2; D may be TRBD1 (5 bases). V gave up 6 bases and J gave up 8 bases, with 16 bases separating them. The germline V gene encodes CDR1 MNHEY and CDR2 SMNVEV (reference sequence). This CDR3 is built from 13 residues. The CDR3 nucleotides are TGTGCCAGCAGACAACCCGGGACCGCCGGCTACACCTTC. It specifies CASRQPGTAGYTF.

This chain uses TRBV6-1 with TRBJ2-7; no clear D gene. The germline V gene has CDR1 MNHNS and CDR2 SASEGT. The V end was cut by 1 base, the J end by 7 bases, with 11 bases between. This CDR3 is built from 13 residues. This CDR3 reads CASSEGLPREQYF. CDR3 DNA: TGTGCCAGCAGTGAAGGCCTCCCCCGTGAGCAGTACTTC.

As DNA, the CDR3 is TGTGCCAGCAGTGTAGGGACAGGCAGTGGGGGAGATACGCAGTATTTT. Translating it yields CASSVGTGSGGDTQYF. J is TRBJ2-3 and V is TRBV6-1; 8 positions agree with TRBD1. CDR1 is MNHNS, CDR2 SASEGT, per germline. With 4 bases clipped from V and 5 bases from J, the junction kept 11 bases outside the gene matches. This CDR3 region has 16 residues.

In this sample, this clonotype turned up a few times. The chain has TRBV7-6 and TRBJ2-1; the D gene is possibly TRBD2 (6 bases). This CDR3 region has 16 residues. Germline CDR1 SGHVS, CDR2 FNYEAQ. The V end was cut by 4 bases, the J end by 0 bases, with 13 bases between. In DNA, the CDR3 is TGTGCCAGCAGCTCTGGGGCGGGATCCTCCTACAATGAGCAGTTCTTC. Translated: CASSSGAGSSYNEQFF. The full variable domain, in which reference TRBV7-6 and TRBJ2-1 provide the parts outside the CDR3, is GAGVSQSPRYKVTKRGQDVALRCDPISGHVSLYWYRQALGQGPEFLTYFNYEAQQDKSGLPNDRFSAERPEGSISTLTIQRTEQRDSAMYRCASSSGAGSSYNEQFFGPGTRLTVL.

The chain carries TRBV11-3 and TRBJ2-3, with TRBD2 identical over 8 bases. This CDR3 has 16 residues. Germline V gene data show CDR1 as SGHNT and CDR2 as YENEEA. The junction had 14 bases not matched to a gene; V was cut back by 5 bases and J by 7 bases. The chain's CDR3 is CASSPSGRFRENTQYF. CDR3 bases: TGTGCCAGCAGCCCTAGCGGGCGATTTCGAGAGAATACGCAGTATTTT.

This sequence joins TRBV2 and TRBJ1-5, with D perhaps matching TRBD1 (5 bases). Germline V gene lookup returns CDR1 SNHLY and CDR2 FYNNEI. The V gene lost 6 bases and the J gene lost 2 bases, with 14 bases spanning the gap. The CDR3 totals 15 residues. CDR3 region: CASRQAGGGNQPQHF. The DNA of the CDR3 is TGTGCCAGCAGGCAAGCGGGGGGTGGCAATCAGCCCCAGCATTTT. The complete variable domain, with remaining parts taken from reference TRBV2 and TRBJ1-5, reads EPEVTQTPSHQVTQMGQEVILRCVPISNHLYFYWYRQILGQKVEFLVSFYNNEISEKSEIFDDQFSVERPDGSNFTLKIRSTKLEDSAMYFCASRQAGGGNQPQHFGDGTRLSIL.